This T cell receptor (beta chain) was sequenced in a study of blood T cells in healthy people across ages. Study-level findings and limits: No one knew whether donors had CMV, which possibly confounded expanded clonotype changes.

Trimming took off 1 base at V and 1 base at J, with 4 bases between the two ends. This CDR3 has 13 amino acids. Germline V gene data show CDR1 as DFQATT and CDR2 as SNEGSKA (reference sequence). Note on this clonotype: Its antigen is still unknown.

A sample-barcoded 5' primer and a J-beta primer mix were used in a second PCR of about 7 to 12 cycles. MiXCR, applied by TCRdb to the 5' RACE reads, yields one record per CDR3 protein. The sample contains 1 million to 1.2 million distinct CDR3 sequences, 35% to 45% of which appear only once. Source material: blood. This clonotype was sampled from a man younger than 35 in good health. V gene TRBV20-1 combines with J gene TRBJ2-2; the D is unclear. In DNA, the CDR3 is TGCAGTGCTAGAGCAGAGAACACCGGGGAGCTGTTTTTT. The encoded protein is CSARAENTGELFF.